This T cell receptor (beta chain) stems from a study of CD8 T cells in Susac syndrome. The multiple sclerosis controls comprised treatment-naive patients whose relapsing-remitting disease was stable or active. Negative isolation yielded the CD8+ and CD4+ T cells, while FACS enriched the TEMRA cells. A quantity of about 0.5 to 1 ug RNA underwent reverse transcription using random hexamers. Amplification of the TCR beta CDR3 was carried out by immunoSEQ multiplex PCR, which spanned a total of 54 Vbeta and 13 Jbeta segments. TCRdb ran MiXCR on the immunoSEQ multiplex PCR reads and lists one entry per CDR3 protein. The table records about 150,000 distinct CDR3 sequences, about 95% of them present only once. The germline V gene has CDR1 SNHLY and CDR2 FYNNEI. This CDR3 has 12 amino acids. Trimming left V 7 bases short and J 3 bases short, with 10 bases between.

This chain joins TRBV2 and TRBJ2-7; D is perhaps TRBD1 (6 bases). The source is a human donor with multiple sclerosis. The specimen sequenced was CD8+ T cells from PBMCs. CDR3 sequence reads: CASTTGNYEQYV. The CDR3 coding sequence is TGTGCCAGCACTACAGGGAACTACGAGCAGTACGTC.